The present entry profiles one T cell receptor beta chain with its context. Antigen: not known. The data stem from a study of long-term antiretroviral therapy in people with HIV. Study-wide results and caveats: Before ART, certain clones expanded, and these dominated the repertoire at all time points. Once patients were on ART, diversity went higher but still fell short of transplant donor controls.

The germline gives CDR1 PRHDT, CDR2 FYEKMQ (reference sequence). The CDR3 is 14 residues long. Between the trimmed V and J ends, which lost 2 bases and 4 bases, there was a span of 10 bases. A minimum of one pre-ART and two post-ART PBMC samples existed for each donor. Sequencing used immunoSEQ v3.0 at survey level. For every sample, sequencing targeted about 40,000-50,000 T-cell genomes. The method was immunoSEQ multiplex PCR; TCRdb's version includes in-frame clones alone and lacks a portion of them. The repertoire consists of around 25,000 clones, with about 85% occurring once and the leading ten covering around 9.5%.

V gene TRBV13 combines with J gene TRBJ2-3; D is unresolved. The source of this sequence is a middle-aged man with HIV. Material: unsorted PBMCs, obtained 2.3 years after starting antiretroviral therapy. This chain's CDR3 is CASSLHSRADTQYF. CDR3 in DNA: TGTGCCAGCAGCTTACATTCTAGGGCAGATACGCAGTATTTT.